The rows below give T cell receptor beta chains drawn from one sample of a study of T-cell reconstitution after alpha-beta-depleted transplantation in children. TCRdb called the PCR reads again in MiXCR, with one record for every CDR3 protein. This table holds 190,000 or so distinct CDR3 sequences, roughly 6.8% found once. The specimen comprised PBMCs from the stem cell graft donor, sampled from the stem cell graft. The receptor set was obtained from a human donor who donated a stem cell graft to a child with Wiskott-Aldrich syndrome. Each CDR3 is given with its conserved first and last residue. Each record gives: V gene, J gene, clone size, D gene, CDR3 protein, CDR3 DNA. A D gene is named only where the DNA matches it firmly. Where a row states a size, it is once, few, many or the class of an expanded clone; other rows omit it.

>TRBV20-1|TRBJ2-1|many|TRBD2
CSARDPGLAGSYNEQFF
TGCAGTGCTAGAGACCCGGGACTAGCGGGGTCCTACAATGAGCAGTTCTTC
>TRBV11-2|TRBJ2-2|many|TRBD2
CASSYPGLAGTTPTGELFF
TGTGCCAGCAGCTACCCGGGACTAGCGGGAACGACCCCCACCGGGGAGCTGTTTTTT
>TRBV12-3/TRBV12-4|TRBJ1-2|many|TRBD1
CASRRDSF
TGTGCCAGCAGGCGGGACAGCTTC
>TRBV6-5|TRBJ2-2|many|TRBD1
CASSYPGTGGRELFF
TGTGCCAGCAGTTACCCCGGGACAGGGGGGCGGGAGCTGTTTTTT
>TRBV3-1|TRBJ2-5|once|TRBD2
CASSQPPLAGGIQETQYF
TGTGCCAGCAGCCAACCCCCCCTTGCGGGGGGAATACAAGAGACCCAGTACTTC
>TRBV7-7|TRBJ2-5|few|TRBD2
CASSPLAGDQETQYF
TGTGCCAGCAGCCCTTTAGCGGGAGATCAAGAGACCCAGTACTTC
>TRBV20-1|TRBJ2-1|few|NA
CSARDYRRVYNEQFF
TGCAGTGCTAGAGATTATCGGCGGGTCTACAATGAGCAGTTCTTC
>TRBV3-1|TRBJ1-5|many|NA
CASSQDPWQPQHF
TGTGCCAGCAGCCAAGATCCGTGGCAGCCCCAGCATTTT
>TRBV20-1|TRBJ2-7|many|TRBD1
CSANRQGLDEQYF
TGCAGTGCTAACAGACAGGGCCTGGACGAGCAGTACTTC
>TRBV12-3/TRBV12-4|TRBJ1-1|NA|NA
CASSLGFQNTEAFF
TGTGCCAGCAGTTTAGGGTTCCAGAACACTGAAGCTTTCTTT
>TRBV5-1|TRBJ1-1|many|TRBD1
CASSLRQGGGMNTEAFF
TGCGCCAGCAGCTTGCGCCAGGGGGGCGGGATGAACACTGAAGCTTTCTTT
>TRBV4-1|TRBJ2-7|few|NA
CASSQVRQGNGGYF
TGCGCCAGCAGCCAAGTCCGCCAGGGGAATGGGGGGTACTTC
>TRBV20-1|TRBJ2-7|many|NA
CSARTPSYEQYF
TGCAGTGCACGGACACCTTCCTACGAGCAGTACTTC
>TRBV6-5|TRBJ2-1|NA|TRBD1
CASSYPTGGHPYNEQFF
TGTGCCAGCAGTTACCCTACAGGGGGCCACCCCTACAATGAGCAGTTCTTC
>TRBV29-1|TRBJ2-5|many|NA
CSVRARFRETQYF
TGCAGCGTACGGGCCAGATTTAGGGAGACCCAGTACTTC
>TRBV11-1|TRBJ2-1|many|TRBD2
CASSSLGTSGSSYNEQFF
TGTGCCAGCAGCTCTCTAGGGACTAGCGGGAGCTCCTACAATGAGCAGTTCTTC
>TRBV19|TRBJ2-5|NA|TRBD2
CASSNGRDQETQYF
TGTGCCAGTAGCAACGGGAGGGACCAAGAGACCCAGTACTTC
>TRBV20-1|TRBJ2-7|many|NA
CSASHRLQLSYEQYF
TGCAGTGCTAGCCATCGACTGCAACTATCCTACGAGCAGTACTTC
>TRBV7-9|TRBJ2-1|NA|TRBD2
CASSAAGGVSYNEQFF
TGTGCCAGCAGCGCCGCCGGGGGGGTCTCCTACAATGAGCAGTTCTTC
>TRBV11-2|TRBJ2-5|NA|NA
CASSLYGDQETQYF
TGTGCCAGCAGCTTATACGGGGACCAAGAGACCCAGTACTTC
>TRBV21-1|TRBJ1-3|many|NA
CASSKGARVVGNTIYF
TGTGCCAGCAGCAAAGGGGCCAGGGTGGTTGGAAACACCATATATTTT
>TRBV20-1|TRBJ1-2|many|TRBD1
CSVSGQYGYTF
TGCAGTGTTTCGGGACAGTACGGCTACACCTTC
>TRBV30|TRBJ1-1|NA|NA
CAWSVRRDTEAFF
TGTGCCTGGAGTGTACGGCGGGACACTGAAGCTTTCTTT
>TRBV4-3|TRBJ1-3|NA|TRBD1
CASSQAGGGNTIYF
TGCGCCAGCAGCCAAGCAGGGGGCGGAAACACCATATATTTT
>TRBV20-1|TRBJ2-7|many|TRBD2
CSAPGLAGGRYEQYF
TGCAGTGCGCCCGGACTAGCGGGAGGGCGGTACGAGCAGTACTTC
>TRBV7-6|TRBJ2-1|NA|NA
CASSLSGANEQFF
TGTGCCAGCAGCTTATCAGGGGCCAATGAGCAGTTCTTC
>TRBV2|TRBJ2-3|many|NA
CASSSRTGTDTQYF
TGTGCCAGCAGTTCCCGGACGGGCACAGATACGCAGTATTTT
>TRBV4-2|TRBJ2-2|many|NA
CASSQESSGFTGELFF
TGTGCCAGCAGCCAAGAGAGCTCGGGGTTCACCGGGGAGCTGTTTTTT
>TRBV18|TRBJ2-1|few|NA
CASSPLPGAHFF
TGTGCCAGCTCACCGCTTCCGGGAGCCCACTTCTTC
>TRBV14|TRBJ1-2|many|NA
CASSQDHWDGSGYTF
TGTGCCAGCAGCCAAGACCACTGGGACGGATCCGGCTACACCTTC
>TRBV29-1|TRBJ2-1|many|TRBD1
CSVKDRATYNEQFF
TGCAGCGTAAAGGACAGGGCTACTTACAATGAGCAGTTCTTC
>TRBV19|TRBJ2-7|few|NA
CASSIEKGIYEQYF
TGTGCCAGTAGTATAGAAAAGGGAATCTACGAGCAGTACTTC
>TRBV6-5|TRBJ1-1|many|TRBD1
CASRRTGLSKGTEAFF
TGTGCCAGCAGAAGGACAGGGCTTTCGAAGGGCACTGAAGCTTTCTTT
>TRBV5-1|TRBJ2-1|many|NA
CASSLLFLGNEQFF
TGCGCCAGCAGCTTGCTGTTCCTGGGCAATGAGCAGTTCTTC